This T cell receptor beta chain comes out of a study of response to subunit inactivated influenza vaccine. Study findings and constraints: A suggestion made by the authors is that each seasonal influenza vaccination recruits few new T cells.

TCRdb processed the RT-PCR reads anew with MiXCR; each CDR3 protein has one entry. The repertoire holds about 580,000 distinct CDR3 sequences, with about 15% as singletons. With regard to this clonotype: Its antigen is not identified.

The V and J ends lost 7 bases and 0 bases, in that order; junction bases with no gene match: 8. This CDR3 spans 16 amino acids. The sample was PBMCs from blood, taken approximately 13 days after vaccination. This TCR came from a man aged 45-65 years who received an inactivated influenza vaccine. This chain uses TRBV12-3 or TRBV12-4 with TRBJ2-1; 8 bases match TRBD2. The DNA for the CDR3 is TGTGCCAGCACCACCAGCGGGGGTCTCTCCTACAATGAGCAGTTCTTC. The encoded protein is CASTTSGGLSYNEQFF.